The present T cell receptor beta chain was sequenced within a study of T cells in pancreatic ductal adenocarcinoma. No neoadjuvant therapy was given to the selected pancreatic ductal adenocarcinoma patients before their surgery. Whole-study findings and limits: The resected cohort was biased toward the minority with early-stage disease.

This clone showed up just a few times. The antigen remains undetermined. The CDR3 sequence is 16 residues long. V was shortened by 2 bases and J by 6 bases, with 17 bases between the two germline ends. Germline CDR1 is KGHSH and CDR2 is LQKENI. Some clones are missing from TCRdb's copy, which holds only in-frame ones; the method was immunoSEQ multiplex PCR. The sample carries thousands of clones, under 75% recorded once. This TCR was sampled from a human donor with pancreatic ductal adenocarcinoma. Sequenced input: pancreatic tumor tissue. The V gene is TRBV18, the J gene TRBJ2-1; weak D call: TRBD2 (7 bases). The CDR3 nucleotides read TGTGCCAGCTCACCAAGAGGCGGGGGCGTCTTCAATGAGCAGTTCTTC. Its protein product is CASSPRGGGVFNEQFF.